This T cell receptor beta chain was identified during a study of cytomegalovirus exposure and HLA in healthy donors. Study observations and caveats: Available immune exposure information covered CMV serostatus only. Most CMV-associated TCR beta chains were later found to appear HLA-restricted.

Notes on this clone: Its antigen is not identified.

The PCR was carried out with 60 Vbeta primers and 13 Jbeta primers. Here immunoSEQ multiplex PCR was the method, and the copy in TCRdb shows in-frame clones only, minus some. The data contain about 120,000 clones, 60% to 85% of them seen just once; the ten biggest clones take up roughly 1.6%. CDR3 length: 17 amino acids. The specimen was PBMCs. This sequence originates from a young woman in good health and CMV-seronegative. The rearrangement uses TRBV21-1 and TRBJ1-1. TRBV21-1 is shown as a pseudogene. The CDR3 is CASSILTEDVVVTEAFF. The DNA for the CDR3 is TGTGCCAGCAGCATTCTTACGGAGGATGTCGTAGTCACTGAAGCTTTCTTT.